The source of this T cell receptor (beta chain) is a study of T cells in Graves' hyperthyroidism and ophthalmopathy. Notes on the study in general: A model of 13 V-J pairs discriminated ophthalmopathy from stable hyperthyroidism. Blood shared most expanded thyroid clonotypes above 0.001.

The ends were cut back, 0 bases at V and 5 bases at J, with 10 bases in the middle. This CDR3 spans 14 amino acids. Germline values: CDR1 MNHEY, CDR2 SVGAGI. Recently diagnosed hyperthyroidism of less than 2 months' duration affected patients aged 18 to 65. The PBMCs studied were ones that came from 8.5 to 10 ml fresh peripheral blood. Using RNA transcripts as the source, TCR beta CDR3 regions were amplified. The HTBI primer set served for first-round RT-PCR of the TCR CDR3. Each CDR3 protein gets one entry after TCRdb re-called the multiplex PCR reads with MiXCR. The table has about 520,000 distinct CDR3 sequences, around 21% seen once; the top ten hold 26%. This clonotype was counted many times. The antigen is unknown.

The sequencing sample was made of blood. The clonotype comes from a man between 18 and 35 years old with Graves' hyperthyroidism. J is TRBJ2-5 and V is TRBV6-5; weak D call: TRBD1 (6 bases). The CDR3 DNA follows: TGTGCCAGCAGTTACTCGTGGGGGCAGGAGACCCAGTACTTC. It specifies CASSYSWGQETQYF.